The 21 T cell receptor beta chains below were found in one sample sequenced in a study of CD8 T cells in seronegative destructive rheumatoid arthritis. Measured with immunoSEQ multiplex PCR; TCRdb has only the in-frame clones, and not every one. The repertoire includes some 13,000 clones, 80% to 85% of them detected once, and approximately 26% sits in the top ten. Material: CD8+ T cells from blood. Receptors originate from a woman between 25 and 49 years old with seronegative destructive rheumatoid arthritis.

Here the CDR3 reads CASSLVQYNEQFF. For the CDR3, the DNA is TGTGCCAGCAGCTTAGTCCAATACAATGAGCAGTTCTTC. The chain carries TRBV7-2 and TRBJ2-1; D not certain. V dropped 1 base and J dropped 4 bases, with 5 bases sitting between them. Looked up from germline, CDR1 is SGHTA and CDR2 is FQGNSA. The CDR3 covers 13 residues.

The J gene is TRBJ2-7, the V gene TRBV10-3, with 7 bases matching TRBD1. V trimming: 8 bases; J trimming: 0 bases; junction bases outside the gene matches: 7. This CDR3 region has 14 residues. CDR1 is ENHRY, CDR2 SYGVKD, per germline. DNA of the CDR3: TGTGCCATCTCCGAGACAGGGAGCTCCTACGAGCAGTACTTC. It encodes CAISETGSSYEQYF.

In its sample, this clone was seen once. The chain is built from TRBV29-1 and TRBJ2-5; 7 bases fit TRBD1. Germline CDR1 and CDR2: SQVTM and ANQGSEA. The CDR3 sequence is 14 residues long. V lost 3 bases and J lost 2; bases outside the gene matches: 6. The DNA of the CDR3 is TGCAGCGTTGATGAAGGGACAGAACAAGAGACCCAGTACTTC. Its translation: CSVDEGTEQETQYF.

The rearrangement joins TRBV28 to TRBJ2-2; D call uncertain. V was trimmed by 3 bases and J by 4 bases, leaving 3 bases between them. The germline CDR1 and CDR2 sequences are MDHEN and SYDVKM. The CDR3 is made up of 12 amino acids. CDR3 DNA: TGTGCCAGCAGTTTCTCCACCGGGGAGCTGTTTTTT. Translated, it gives CASSFSTGELFF.

The chain recombines TRBV9 with TRBJ2-5; D remains unclear. Trimming left V 3 bases short and J 3 bases short, with 12 bases between. Germline V gene lookup returns CDR1 SGDLS and CDR2 YYNGEE. The CDR3 spans 14 residues. The DNA for the CDR3 is TGTGCCAGCAGCGCGCCGAATTTAGAAGAGACCCAGTACTTC. Translated: CASSAPNLEETQYF.

The CDR3, as DNA: TGTGCCAGCAGTTCCCCGGGACTCCTTGGGTACACTGAAGCTTTCTTT. Its translation is CASSSPGLLGYTEAFF. The rearrangement links TRBV2 to TRBJ1-1; a possible D gene is TRBD1 (5 bases). In germline, CDR1 is SNHLY, CDR2 FYNNEI. The length of the CDR3 is 16 residues. The V end was cut by 5 bases, the J end by 3 bases, with 19 bases between.

This clone was seen once. The V gene is TRBV2, the J gene TRBJ1-5; D is unresolved. Trimming left V 3 bases short and J 0 bases short, with 15 bases between. Germline CDR1 and CDR2: SNHLY and FYNNEI. This CDR3 spans 17 amino acids. In DNA, the CDR3 is TGTGCCAGCAGTGACGTCGAGTCACTCTATAGCAATCAGCCCCAGCATTTT. This codes for CASSDVESLYSNQPQHF.

The rearrangement joins TRBV6-6 to TRBJ2-2; D may be TRBD2 (5 bases). Germline V gene sequence: CDR1 MNHNY, CDR2 SVGAGI (reference sequence). Deletions cut 0 bases from V and 1 base from J, with 6 bases between. The CDR3 has 15 amino acids. DNA of the CDR3: TGTGCCAGCAGTTACTCGAGGGAGAACACCGGGGAGCTGTTTTTT. Residues: CASSYSRENTGELFF.

This chain connects TRBV2 to TRBJ2-7; D is possibly TRBD2 (5 bases). V shed 8 bases and J shed 7 bases, with 33 bases lying between them. This CDR3 has 18 amino acids. Germline V lookup: CDR1 SNHLY, CDR2 FYNNEI. The CDR3 DNA sequence: TGTGCCAGCGAGGGTGGGGTCGGAGAATCACCACCTTTCCAGGAGCAGTACTTC. Its translation is CASEGGVGESPPFQEQYF.

This rearrangement joins TRBV4-2 to TRBJ1-1, with 7 bases fitting TRBD1. V shed 5 bases, J shed 0 bases, and the junction held 3 bases outside the gene matches. CDR3 length: 14 residues. The germline V gene encodes CDR1 LGHNA and CDR2 YNFKEQ. CDR3 nucleotides: TGTGCCAGCAGCGTCGACAGGGTGAACACTGAAGCTTTCTTT. Protein product: CASSVDRVNTEAFF.

The V gene is TRBV27, the J gene TRBJ1-5; possible D gene TRBD1, 5 bases. V dropped 6 bases and J dropped 0 bases, with 18 bases sitting between them. From germline, CDR1 is MNHEY and CDR2 SMNVEV (reference sequence). The CDR3 spans 17 residues. The CDR3 reads CASRHAAGSYSNQPQHF. The CDR3 DNA is TGTGCCAGCAGACACGCGGCAGGGTCTTATAGCAATCAGCCCCAGCATTTT.

The chain recombines TRBV29-1 with TRBJ1-1, with a tentative D call TRBD1 (5 bases). Germline CDR1 is SQVTM and CDR2 is ANQGSEA. This CDR3 is built from 13 residues. V was clipped by 8 bases and J by 4 bases, with 17 bases between them. The CDR3 spells CSTPGRDRTEAFF. The CDR3 DNA follows: TGCAGCACGCCGGGCAGGGATCGCACTGAAGCTTTCTTT.

The genes are TRBV5-4 and TRBJ2-3; TRBD2 matches 13 bases. V dropped 3 bases and J dropped 5; count of bases not matched to a gene: 9. The length of the CDR3 is 17 residues. The germline CDR1 and CDR2 sequences are SGHNT and YYREEE (reference sequence). The CDR3 nucleotides are TGTGCCAGCAGCTCAAAAACTAGCGGGGGGGGCTTAGATACGCAGTATTTT. Amino acids: CASSSKTSGGGLDTQYF.

This chain uses TRBV28 with TRBJ2-1, with D hard to call. V shed 2 bases and J shed 0 bases, with 11 bases lying between them. The germline V gene encodes CDR1 MDHEN and CDR2 SYDVKM. The CDR3 has 16 residues. CDR3: CASSLHRGSSYNEQFF. For the CDR3, the DNA is TGTGCCAGCAGTTTACACCGTGGCAGCTCCTACAATGAGCAGTTCTTC.

The CDR3 DNA reads TGTGCCAGCAGCACCCCGCGCACTGAAGCTTTCTTT. It codes for CASSTPRTEAFF. V and J are TRBV21-1 and TRBJ1-1. TRBV21-1 is shown as a pseudogene. CDR3 length equals 12 residues.

The chain recombines TRBV4-1 with TRBJ1-1, with D maybe TRBD1 (6 bases). Germline CDR1 MGHRA, CDR2 YSYEKL. This CDR3 is 12 amino acids long. Between the trimmed V and J ends, which lost 3 bases and 10 bases, there was a span of 12 bases. The CDR3 nucleotides are TGCGCCAGCAGCCAGGGGACGGACAGAGCTTTCTTT. This encodes CASSQGTDRAFF.

This chain links TRBV7-2 with TRBJ1-3; 8 nucleotides align to TRBD1. Trimming at V came to 5 bases and at J to 4 bases, leaving 4 bases not matched to a gene. Germline V gene lookup returns CDR1 SGHTA and CDR2 FQGNSA. The CDR3 has 14 amino acids. The CDR3 sequence is CASSLGQGGNTIYF. As DNA, the CDR3 is TGTGCCAGCAGCCTCGGACAGGGAGGAAACACCATATATTTT.

This clone was found once. This sequence joins TRBV7-2 and TRBJ2-2, with D possibly matching TRBD2 (6 bases). Trimming cost V 1 base and J 7 bases, with 13 bases left between them. CDR1 and CDR2 from the germline V gene are SGHTA and FQGNSA. The CDR3 is 15 residues long. This CDR3 is CASSLELRGIGELFF. The DNA for the CDR3 is TGTGCCAGCAGCTTAGAACTGCGGGGTATCGGGGAGCTGTTTTTT.

The chain recombines TRBV7-3 with TRBJ2-3; D may be TRBD1 (6 bases). The length of the CDR3 is 15 residues. Trimming cost V 0 bases and J 3 bases, with 10 bases left between them. Germline values: CDR1 SGHTA, CDR2 FQGTGA. The CDR3 is CASSLTDSWTDTQYF. CDR3 nucleotide sequence: TGTGCCAGCAGCTTAACGGACAGTTGGACAGATACGCAGTATTTT.

A few counts support this clone. The chain has TRBV6-4 and TRBJ2-2, with TRBD1 as a possible D gene (5 bases). Germline CDR1 reads MRHNA; CDR2 reads SNTAGT. Between the trimmed V and J ends, which lost 4 bases and 2 bases, there was a span of 5 bases. The CDR3 has 13 amino acids. The CDR3 nucleotides are TGTGCCAGCAGTGGGACAAACACCGGGGAGCTGTTTTTT. It encodes CASSGTNTGELFF.

The chain is built from TRBV11-3 and TRBJ1-1; D gene unclear. This CDR3 contains 13 residues. Per germline, CDR1 SGHNT and CDR2 YENEEA. Deletions cut 5 bases from V and 7 bases from J, with 14 bases between. The CDR3 DNA sequence: TGTGCCAGCAGCCTCGATCCCCCCGGTGAAGCTTTCTTT. It yields the protein CASSLDPPGEAFF.